Below, one T cell receptor (beta chain) is given with its context. The sample is drawn from a study of blood T cell repertoires in COVID-19. Original methodology: By means of reference gene primer amplification, nucleated cell counts were estimated. The protocol was immunoSEQ multiplex PCR, while the TCRdb copy is restricted to in-frame clones and leaves out a portion. The D gene and trimming were derived from the DNA, and the V and J assignments and clone size from that table. This sample has about 200,000 clones, with over 80% found just once. Across about two dozen US areas, participants ranged in age from 18 to 89 years. Clinical histories supplied by participants themselves formed the basis of cohort assignment. Recovery among Cohort 3 donors was established by two negative PCRs, clearance, or symptom resolution. V shed 7 bases and J 1 base; nucleotides not matched to a gene: 8. The CDR3 totals 14 residues. CDR1 is SQVTM and CDR2 is ANQGSEA in the germline V gene.

This sequence originates from a man aged 25 to 45 who had recovered from COVID-19. Sequencing input: PBMCs or T cells enriched from blood (not recorded which). The rearrangement joins TRBV29-1 to TRBJ2-3; 7 positions agree with TRBD2. CDR3: CSAPGGGGTDTQYF. In DNA, the CDR3 is TGCAGCGCCCCTGGGGGGGGAGGCACAGATACGCAGTATTTT.